The sequence of this T cell receptor beta chain was determined in a study of Ad26.COV2.S vaccination and SARS-CoV-2 variants. Across the study: Of the COV1001 trial arms, the Ad26.COV2.S arm included the donor. Recipients of Ad26.COV2.S got it intramuscularly, once or twice 56 days apart.

Whole-study results and caveats: Vaccine recipients and placebo recipients showed similar non-spike TCR breadth.

The germline CDR1 and CDR2 sequences are LGHDT and YNNKEL (reference sequence). V shed 1 base and J shed 9 bases, with 13 bases lying between them. This CDR3 is built from 14 residues. Here immunoSEQ multiplex PCR was the method, and the copy in TCRdb shows in-frame clones only, minus some. The sample holds 300,000 to 350,000 clones, 80% to 90% seen once. With regard to this clone: Antigen specificity is unknown.

This sample's treatment: around 19 received Ad26.COV2.S at low or high dose, single or two shots; several received placebo; per-sample allocation not given. Each sample was drawn 63 days after the first injection (of vaccine or placebo). Material: peripheral blood, obtained in a trial of Ad26.COV2.S vaccine versus placebo. The rearrangement joins TRBV3-1 (or the pseudogene TRBV3-2) to TRBJ2-1; D call uncertain. The sequence was collected from a person aged 18-60 years who received the Ad26.COV2.S COVID-19 vaccine or a placebo. The DNA of the CDR3 is TGTGCCAGCAGCCAAGTTGATAGCAAGGGTGAGCAGTTCTTC. It yields the protein CASSQVDSKGEQFF.